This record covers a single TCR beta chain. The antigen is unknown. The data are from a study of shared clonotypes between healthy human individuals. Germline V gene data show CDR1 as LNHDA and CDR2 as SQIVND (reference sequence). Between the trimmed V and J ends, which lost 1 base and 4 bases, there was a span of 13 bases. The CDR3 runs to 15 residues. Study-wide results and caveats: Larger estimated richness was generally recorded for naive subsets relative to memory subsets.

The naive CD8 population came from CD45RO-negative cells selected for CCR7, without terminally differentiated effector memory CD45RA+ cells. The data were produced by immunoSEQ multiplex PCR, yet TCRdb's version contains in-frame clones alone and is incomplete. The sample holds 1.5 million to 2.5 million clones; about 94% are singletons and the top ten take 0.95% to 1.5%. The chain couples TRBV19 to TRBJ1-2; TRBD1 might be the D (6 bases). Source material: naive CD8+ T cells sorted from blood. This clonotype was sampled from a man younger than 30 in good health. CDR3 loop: CASSIVPGDFYGYTF. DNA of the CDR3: TGTGCCAGTAGTATAGTTCCAGGGGACTTCTATGGCTACACCTTC.